The next 13 T cell receptor beta chains were all read from a single sample in a study of blood T cell repertoires in COVID-19. Libraries were prepared by immunoSEQ multiplex PCR; TCRdb keeps only in-frame clonotypes and omits some of them. The sample yields 60,000 or so clones, under 90% seen once. Sequencing used peripheral blood. The source of these receptors is a woman aged 80 or over with acute or convalescent COVID-19.

This chain links TRBV3-1 (or the pseudogene TRBV3-2) with TRBJ2-3; 14 nucleotides line up with TRBD2. This CDR3 is built from 16 residues. Germline values: CDR1 LGHDT, CDR2 YNNKEL (reference sequence). J was trimmed by 9 bases and V by 4 bases; bases with no gene match: 9. Here the CDR3 DNA reads TGTGCCAGCAGCCCTAAGACTAGCGGGGGGGCCGTAACGCAGTATTTT. Translated, it gives CASSPKTSGGAVTQYF.

The V call is TRBV5-1, the J call TRBJ2-5, with D unclear. The CDR3 is 14 amino acids. V was cut by 0 bases and J by 0 bases, with 6 bases left in between. Germline loops: CDR1 SGHRS, CDR2 YFSETQ. CDR3: CASSLAQYQETQYF. In DNA, the CDR3 is TGCGCCAGCAGCTTGGCGCAGTACCAAGAGACCCAGTACTTC.

V usage is TRBV5-1 and J usage is TRBJ1-1; maybe TRBD1 (5 bases). Trimming left V 1 base short and J 3 bases short, with 7 bases between. CDR3 length equals 13 residues. Germline V gene lookup returns CDR1 SGHRS and CDR2 YFSETQ. The CDR3 protein is CASSLWGDTEAFF. In DNA form, the CDR3 reads TGCGCCAGCAGCTTGTGGGGGGACACTGAAGCTTTCTTT.

The sample holds one count of this clone. V is TRBV5-1 and J is TRBJ1-3; no reliable D call. This CDR3 is built from 16 residues. V lost 0 bases, J lost 3 bases, and 13 bases lay in between. The V gene's germline CDR1 is SGHRS and CDR2 YFSETQ. The CDR3 nucleotides are TGCGCCAGCAGCTTGGAACAGCCCGGCTATGGAAACACCATATATTTT. Its translation is CASSLEQPGYGNTIYF.

This clone was seen once. The chain is built from TRBV5-1 and TRBJ2-7, with TRBD1 matching over 8 bases. Unmatched junction bases numbered 5, after V lost 4 bases and J lost 2 bases. Germline CDR1 is SGHRS and CDR2 is YFSETQ. This CDR3 spans 14 amino acids. The CDR3 protein is CASSPGTGAYEQYF. The CDR3 coding sequence is TGCGCCAGCAGCCCTGGGACAGGAGCCTACGAGCAGTACTTC.

The chain couples TRBV11-2 to TRBJ1-5; TRBD1 might be the D (5 bases). The CDR3 covers 14 residues. In germline, CDR1 is SGHAT, CDR2 FQNNGV. V dropped 0 bases and J dropped 7 bases, with 10 bases sitting between them. The CDR3 DNA reads TGTGCCAGCAGCTTAGAGGGGGGAGGGCAGCCCCAGCATTTT. Translating it yields CASSLEGGGQPQHF.

The sample holds a few counts of this clone. The chain carries TRBV19 and TRBJ1-2; 9 bases agree with TRBD1. The ends lost 9 bases at V and 4 bases at J; junction bases unmatched: 6. The CDR3 has 13 residues. The germline V gene has CDR1 LNHDA and CDR2 SQIVND (reference sequence). The CDR3 loop is CASRDRVGYGYTF. The CDR3 DNA reads TGTGCCAGCCGGGACAGGGTGGGCTATGGCTACACCTTC.

This clone was recorded once. Here the CDR3 DNA reads TGTGCCAGCAGTTTCGGACCGGGGGGAAACACCATATATTTT. It yields the protein CASSFGPGGNTIYF. J is TRBJ1-3 and V is TRBV11-2, with D unclear. This CDR3 spans 14 amino acids. Trimming took off 6 bases at V and 4 bases at J, with 13 bases between the two ends. Germline V gene lookup returns CDR1 SGHAT and CDR2 FQNNGV.

The rearrangement joins TRBV7-2 to TRBJ1-5; D is unresolved. The germline V and J ends were trimmed by 4 bases and 6 bases, with 10 bases remaining between them. The CDR3 length is 13 residues. Germline CDR1 reads SGHTA; CDR2 reads FQGNSA. The CDR3 sequence: CASSSQASQPQHF. For the CDR3, the DNA is TGTGCCAGCAGCTCCCAGGCAAGTCAGCCCCAGCATTTT.

This clone is a singleton in its sample. This chain uses TRBV6-6 with TRBJ2-1, with 9 bases matching TRBD2. The CDR3 is 17 amino acids. CDR1 is MNHNY, CDR2 SVGAGI, per germline (reference sequence). The V segment lost 5 bases and the J segment 2 bases; nucleotides outside the gene matches: 10. The CDR3, as DNA: TGTGCCAGCAGTCGCACAGCGGGGGGTCCGGCCTACAATGAGCAGTTCTTC. It encodes CASSRTAGGPAYNEQFF.

The chain links TRBV10-2 to TRBJ1-1; possible D gene TRBD1, 5 bases. V lost 7 bases to trimming and J lost 0 bases, with 9 bases between them. The CDR3 is 13 residues long. From germline, CDR1 is WSHSY and CDR2 SAAADI. The CDR3 DNA reads as TGCGCCAGCACATGGGGCGTGAACACTGAAGCTTTCTTT. It encodes CASTWGVNTEAFF.

The rearrangement uses TRBV30 and TRBJ1-3; possibly TRBD1 for D (5 bases). CDR1 and CDR2 (germline): GTSNPN, SVGIG (reference sequence). The CDR3 contains 12 residues. The V and J ends lost 2 bases and 4 bases respectively, with 6 bases between them. The CDR3 sequence is CAWSPGGNTIYF. The CDR3 bases are TGTGCCTGGAGTCCAGGGGGAAACACCATATATTTT.

V gene TRBV3-1 (or the pseudogene TRBV3-2) combines with J gene TRBJ2-1; 8 positions agree with TRBD2. Germline CDR1 and CDR2: LGHDT and YNNKEL (reference sequence). V was pared by 0 bases and J by 8 bases, with 9 bases of the junction left unmatched. The CDR3 is 16 residues long. CDR3 sequence: CASSQDPGLAGYEQFF. The CDR3, as DNA: TGTGCCAGCAGCCAAGATCCGGGGCTAGCGGGTTATGAGCAGTTCTTC.